This T cell receptor beta chain derives from a study of T cells in women clearing cervical HPV infection. Study as a whole: Case blood drawn at lesion detection; control blood after infection cleared.

On this clone: Antigen unknown. Read sequence stops 3 residues before the CDR3 end, and the germline J gene provides the missing end. The sample contains more than one DNA sequence encoding this CDR3.

In germline, CDR1 is GTSNPN, CDR2 SVGIG (reference sequence). CDR3 length: 14 residues. Trimming stripped 7 bases from V and 7 bases from J, with 22 bases between. Clones were read by immunoSEQ multiplex PCR, and TCRdb kept only the in-frame ones, dropping some. The ten most abundant clones cover about 1.5% of a sample with some 31,000 clones. MY09/MY11 PCR detected cervical HPV DNA; dot-blot assigned genotypes. General observations from the study: Controls had more TRBV6-7 (approximately 0.15%) than cases (approximately 0.11%). Cases and controls were distinguished at AUC 0.65 to 0.85 by richness and V genes.

Sequencing was done on a sample of blood buffy coat. The chain is built from TRBV30 and TRBJ1-2; TRBD1 is a possible D gene (6 bases). This TCR came from a woman between 18 and 75 years old with a cervical HPV16 infection that either progressed to CIN3+ or cleared (not recorded which). CDR3 bases read: TGTGCCTCGGGCGGACAGTCCTCAAGGGGTGGC. It encodes CASGGQSSRGG. The whole CDR3 sequence is CASGGQSSRGGYTF.